This T cell receptor (beta chain) derives from a study of Ad26.COV2.S vaccination and SARS-CoV-2 variants. Study as a whole: Of the COV1001 trial arms, the Ad26.COV2.S arm included the donor. Findings of the study overall: Higher spike-specific TCR breadth was found in vaccine recipients than in placebo recipients.

Treatment defined: roughly 20 received Ad26.COV2.S at low or high dose, single or two shots; about 5 received placebo; per-sample allocation not given. On day 63 after the first injection, vaccine and placebo recipients gave samples. A Boston donor was an adult aged 18-55 years. About this clone itself: Antigen: not known.

The table came from immunoSEQ multiplex PCR; TCRdb's copy has only in-frame clones and leaves some out. The sample records about 350,000 clones, around 89% being singletons. With V trimmed by 3 bases and J by 3 bases, 3 bases remained unmatched. The CDR3 runs 15 residues. Germline V lookup: CDR1 KGHSH, CDR2 LQKENI. The genes are TRBV18 and TRBJ2-7; 12 positions match TRBD2. Here the sequenced sample was peripheral blood, taken in a trial of Ad26.COV2.S vaccine versus placebo. The sequence was obtained from a person between 18 and 59 years old who received the Ad26.COV2.S COVID-19 vaccine or a placebo. CDR3 bases: TGTGCCAGCTCACCTGGACTAGCGGGGATCTACGAGCAGTACTTC. Protein sequence: CASSPGLAGIYEQYF.